The 29 T cell receptor beta chains below come from one sample, sequenced in a study of cytomegalovirus exposure and HLA in healthy donors. The PCR ran on 60 Vbeta and 13 Jbeta primers. TCRdb keeps only in-frame clones here, not all; method: immunoSEQ multiplex PCR. This sample contains about 150,000 clones. Sample: PBMCs. These receptors all come from a woman aged 45-59 years in good health and CMV-seronegative.

The chain has TRBV7-9 and TRBJ1-1, with 8 bases matching TRBD1. The CDR3 totals 15 residues. Germline assignment: CDR1 SEHNR and CDR2 FQNEAQ (reference sequence). J was trimmed by 4 bases and V by 2 bases; bases with no gene match: 6. The CDR3: CASSLRNRGTTEAFF. DNA for the CDR3: TGTGCCAGCAGCTTAAGAAACAGGGGGACCACTGAAGCTTTCTTT.

V usage is TRBV15 and J usage is TRBJ1-1, with 7 bases matching TRBD1. The germline V gene encodes CDR1 LNHNV and CDR2 YYDKDF (reference sequence). V shed 1 base, J shed 7 bases, and the junction held 6 bases outside the gene matches. This CDR3 contains 14 residues. This CDR3 is CATSRGDRTFEAFF. The DNA of the CDR3 is TGTGCCACCAGCAGAGGGGACAGAACCTTTGAAGCTTTCTTT.

V is TRBV9 and J is TRBJ1-1; D perhaps matches TRBD1 (5 bases). Germline CDR1 and CDR2: SGDLS and YYNGEE. The V end was cut by 3 bases, the J end by 1 base, with 13 bases between. The CDR3 has 15 residues. CDR3 bases: TGTGCCAGCAGCGGGGACTTTGACGAGAACACTGAAGCTTTCTTT. Translating gives CASSGDFDENTEAFF. Combining the CDR3 with reference TRBV9 and TRBJ1-1 gives the whole variable domain DSGVTQTPKHLITATGQRVTLRCSPRSGDLSVYWYQQSLDQGLQFLIQYYNGEERAKGNILERFSAQQFPDLHSELNLSSLELGDSALYFCASSGDFDENTEAFFGQGTRLTVV.

The chain uses TRBV6-5 and TRBJ1-6; D not resolved. V gave up 2 bases and J gave up 0 bases, with 5 bases separating them. The germline V gene encodes CDR1 MNHEY and CDR2 SVGAGI. The CDR3 runs to 15 residues. CDR3 sequence reads: CASSYISSYNSPLHF. The CDR3 coding sequence is TGTGCCAGCAGTTACATCAGCTCCTATAATTCACCCCTCCACTTT.

This chain uses TRBV6-1 with TRBJ1-5, with D maybe TRBD1 (6 bases). V was trimmed by 6 bases and J by 3 bases, leaving 15 bases between them. The CDR3 runs 15 residues. Germline-derived CDR1 and CDR2 are MNHNS and SASEGT. The CDR3 sequence is CASRGLQGVNQPQHF. The DNA for the CDR3 is TGTGCCAGCAGGGGGTTACAGGGTGTCAATCAGCCCCAGCATTTT.

This rearrangement joins TRBV30 to TRBJ2-2; 9 nucleotides align to TRBD1. Looked up from germline, CDR1 is GTSNPN and CDR2 is SVGIG (reference sequence). The ends lost 4 bases at V and 4 bases at J; junction bases unmatched: 7. The CDR3 sequence is 15 residues long. The CDR3 DNA reads as TGTGCCTGGAAGTTGGGGACAGGGATCACCGGGGAGCTGTTTTTT. Translation gives CAWKLGTGITGELFF.

This chain joins TRBV7-2 and TRBJ2-7; perhaps TRBD2 as D (5 bases). This CDR3 is 12 amino acids long. V was clipped by 1 base and J by 9 bases, with 10 bases between them. The germline V gene encodes CDR1 SGHTA and CDR2 FQGNSA. The CDR3 coding sequence is TGTGCCAGCAGCTTAGGAGGGCCCGGGCAGTACTTC. Protein: CASSLGGPGQYF.

V and J are TRBV5-1 and TRBJ2-1; D not certain. This CDR3 spans 12 amino acids. V shed 1 base and J shed 6 bases, with 5 bases lying between them. Germline V gene sequence: CDR1 SGHRS, CDR2 YFSETQ. CDR3 residues: CASSLYGNEQFF. The CDR3, as DNA: TGCGCCAGCAGCTTGTACGGCAATGAGCAGTTCTTC.

The chain recombines TRBV11-2 with TRBJ2-5; TRBD2 might be the D (6 bases). The CDR3 is made up of 13 amino acids. Trimming left V 6 bases short and J 2 bases short, with 10 bases between. From germline, CDR1 is SGHAT and CDR2 FQNNGV. The CDR3 DNA follows: TGTGCCAGCAGTACTGGGACTCAAGAGACCCAGTACTTC. Its protein is CASSTGTQETQYF.

V usage is TRBV4-2 and J usage is TRBJ1-2, with 8 nucleotides matching TRBD1. The CDR3 extends over 16 amino acids. With 1 base clipped from V and 1 base from J, the junction kept 5 bases outside the gene matches. Germline V gene lookup returns CDR1 LGHNA and CDR2 YNFKEQ. Here the CDR3 DNA reads TGTGCCAGCAGCCAAGGTTACAGGGGGGATAACTATGGCTACACCTTC. This translates into CASSQGYRGDNYGYTF.

Regarding this clone: The junction does not match germline at one end; this may be a read error. The V call is TRBV5-6, the J call TRBJ1-1; TRBD1 aligns across 9 bases. The CDR3 sequence is 14 residues long. Germline V gene data show CDR1 as SGHDT and CDR2 as YYEEEE. The CDR3 bases are TGTGCCAGCAGCCGGACGGGGACAGGGTCTGAAGATTTCTTT. Its translation is CASSRTGTGSEDFF.

The rearrangement uses TRBV28 and TRBJ1-6; maybe TRBD1 (5 bases). Trimming took 5 bases from V and 9 from J, leaving 8 bases between them. Germline V gene data show CDR1 as MDHEN and CDR2 as SYDVKM. The CDR3 is made up of 12 amino acids. Here the CDR3 DNA reads TGTGCCAGCAGTCCACAGGTTTCACCCCTCCACTTT. It encodes CASSPQVSPLHF. The complete variable domain, with remaining parts taken from reference TRBV28 and TRBJ1-6, reads DVKVTQSSRYLVKRTGEKVFLECVQDMDHENMFWYRQDPGLGLRLIYFSYDVKMKEKGDIPEGYSVSREKKERFSLILESASTNQTSMYLCASSPQVSPLHFGNGTRLTVT.

The chain combines TRBV18 with TRBJ1-4; no clear D gene. Per the germline V gene, CDR1 is KGHSH and CDR2 is LQKENI. CDR3 size: 16 residues. V was trimmed by 0 bases and J by 7 bases, leaving 15 bases between them. CDR3 nucleotides: TGTGCCAGCTCACCACCGATGGCCCGCTTAAGTGAAAAACTGTTTTTT. Translating it yields CASSPPMARLSEKLFF.

The genes are TRBV28 and TRBJ2-7; unclear D gene. Trimming cost V 2 bases and J 3 bases, with 11 bases left between them. Germline values: CDR1 MDHEN, CDR2 SYDVKM. The CDR3 covers 14 residues. The DNA for the CDR3 is TGTGCCAGCAGTTTACGCAGGTCCAACTACGAGCAGTACTTC. Its protein is CASSLRRSNYEQYF.

The chain uses TRBV6-1 and TRBJ2-5; TRBD2 might be the D (6 bases). Germline CDR1 is MNHNS and CDR2 is SASEGT. The CDR3 is 15 amino acids. V was shortened by 9 bases and J by 3 bases, with 20 bases between the two germline ends. CDR3 residues: CASTLEGFVEETQYF. CDR3 in DNA: TGTGCCAGTACCCTGGAGGGGTTTGTAGAAGAGACCCAGTACTTC.

The chain carries TRBV5-1 and TRBJ1-2; D remains unclear. The germline CDR1 and CDR2 sequences are SGHRS and YFSETQ. V was shortened by 1 base and J by 4 bases, with 11 bases between the two germline ends. This CDR3 has 14 residues. CDR3 nucleotides: TGCGCCAGCAGCTTGACTTCAAGCGGCTATGGCTACACCTTC. Translation gives CASSLTSSGYGYTF.

The V gene is TRBV6-5, the J gene TRBJ1-5, with 7 positions matching TRBD1. V lost 7 bases, J lost 6 bases, and 12 bases stayed unmatched. This CDR3 has 15 amino acids. Germline V gene lookup returns CDR1 MNHEY and CDR2 SVGAGI. The CDR3 here is CASTRGVGERQPQHF. In DNA, the CDR3 is TGTGCCAGCACCAGGGGGGTAGGGGAACGTCAGCCCCAGCATTTT.

The V and J genes are TRBV30 and TRBJ1-3; D ambiguous. V was pared by 5 bases and J by 3 bases, with 5 bases between. The CDR3 is 11 residues long. Germline V gene lookup returns CDR1 GTSNPN and CDR2 SVGIG (reference sequence). The CDR3 protein is CAWGSGNTIYF. The CDR3 nucleotides read TGTGCCTGGGGGAGTGGAAACACCATATATTTT.

The rearrangement joins TRBV5-1 to TRBJ2-7, with TRBD2 matching over 10 bases. CDR3 length: 16 amino acids. V shed 3 bases, J shed 3 bases, and the junction held 9 bases outside the gene matches. Germline V CDR1 and CDR2: SGHRS, YFSETQ. DNA of the CDR3: TGCGCCAGCAGCTCCAGCGGGGGGGCCGGCTTCTACGAGCAGTACTTC. Protein sequence: CASSSSGGAGFYEQYF.

This chain uses TRBV6-5 with TRBJ1-3; D is perhaps TRBD1 (5 bases). The CDR3 has 14 amino acids. Trimming cost V 5 bases and J 3 bases, with 11 bases left between them. Germline values: CDR1 MNHEY, CDR2 SVGAGI. As DNA, the CDR3 is TGTGCCAGCAGTAGGGACGGGGGTGGAAACACCATATATTTT. As protein: CASSRDGGGNTIYF.

The chain joins TRBV10-3 to TRBJ2-5; 9 nucleotides line up with TRBD2. J was trimmed by 4 bases and V by 1 base; bases with no gene match: 7. Germline V gene lookup returns CDR1 ENHRY and CDR2 SYGVKD. The CDR3 totals 16 residues. CDR3 bases: TGTGCCATCAGTGAGTACCCAGCGGGAGGAAGAGAGACCCAGTACTTC. Its translation: CAISEYPAGGRETQYF.

This chain links TRBV7-2 with TRBJ1-2; no reliable D call. Germline CDR1 and CDR2: SGHTA and FQGNSA. V was shortened by 1 base and J by 5 bases, with 11 bases between the two germline ends. The CDR3 length is 14 residues. CDR3 residues: CASSLVGDKYGYTF. Written as DNA, the CDR3 is TGTGCCAGCAGCTTAGTCGGCGACAAATATGGCTACACCTTC. Together with reference TRBV7-2 and TRBJ1-2, the CDR3 gives the full variable domain: GAGVSQSPSNKVTEKGKDVELRCDPISGHTALYWYRQSLGQGLEFLIYFQGNSAPDKSGLPSDRFSAERTGGSVSTLTIQRTQQEDSAVYLCASSLVGDKYGYTFGSGTRLTVV.

The chain uses TRBV2 and TRBJ2-1; 14 positions match TRBD2. Germline V CDR1 and CDR2: SNHLY, FYNNEI. Unmatched junction bases numbered 6, after V lost 8 bases and J lost 9 bases. This CDR3 comprises 14 residues. CDR3 region: CASLGTSGGSEQFF. The CDR3 region has the DNA TGTGCCAGCTTAGGGACTAGCGGGGGAAGTGAGCAGTTCTTC.

The chain joins TRBV6-5 to TRBJ1-1; D remains unclear. The CDR3 contains 13 residues. In germline, CDR1 is MNHEY, CDR2 SVGAGI. Trimming took 6 bases from V and 1 from J, leaving 9 bases between them. CDR3 coding DNA: TGTGCCAGCAGACCCCTAAAGAACACTGAAGCTTTCTTT. Amino acid sequence: CASRPLKNTEAFF.

This chain connects TRBV6-5 to TRBJ1-5; D is ambiguous. Trimming cost V 2 bases and J 0 bases, with 8 bases left between them. The CDR3 runs to 15 residues. Germline assignment: CDR1 MNHEY and CDR2 SVGAGI. The CDR3 sequence: CASSYDSNSNQPQHF. The CDR3 DNA sequence: TGTGCCAGCAGTTACGACTCAAATAGCAATCAGCCCCAGCATTTT.

V is TRBV7-6 and J is TRBJ2-2; D is unresolved. Trimming took off 2 bases at V and 6 bases at J, with 7 bases between the two ends. The CDR3 is 13 residues long. CDR1 and CDR2 from the germline V gene are SGHVS and FNYEAQ. CDR3 loop: CASSLTESGELFF. CDR3 nucleotides: TGTGCCAGCAGCTTAACAGAATCCGGGGAGCTGTTTTTT. The full variable domain, completed using reference TRBV7-6 and TRBJ2-2, is GAGVSQSPRYKVTKRGQDVALRCDPISGHVSLYWYRQALGQGPEFLTYFNYEAQQDKSGLPNDRFSAERPEGSISTLTIQRTEQRDSAMYRCASSLTESGELFFGEGSRLTVL.

V and J are TRBV30 and TRBJ1-5; D gene ambiguous. The germline CDR1 and CDR2 sequences are GTSNPN and SVGIG (reference sequence). The CDR3 totals 13 residues. V was trimmed by 4 bases and J by 3 bases, leaving 10 bases between them. The CDR3 DNA follows: TGTGCCTGGAAAGACGGGTTCAATCAGCCCCAGCATTTT. Translated, it gives CAWKDGFNQPQHF.

The V call is TRBV29-1, the J call TRBJ2-5, with 7 positions matching TRBD1. Looked up from germline, CDR1 is SQVTM and CDR2 is ANQGSEA. With 7 bases clipped from V and 2 bases from J, the junction kept 4 bases outside the gene matches. The CDR3 has 12 amino acids. Here the CDR3 DNA reads TGCAGCGGGGCCAGGGGGCAAGAGACCCAGTACTTC. This codes for CSGARGQETQYF.

This sequence joins TRBV19 and TRBJ2-7; 8 nucleotides align to TRBD1. The V gene's germline CDR1 is LNHDA and CDR2 SQIVND (reference sequence). The V and J ends lost 6 bases and 1 base, in that order; junction bases with no gene match: 8. This CDR3 comprises 15 residues. The CDR3 region has the DNA TGTGCCAGTAGACCGGACAGGGAAAGGTCCTACGAGCAGTACTTC. Protein product: CASRPDRERSYEQYF.